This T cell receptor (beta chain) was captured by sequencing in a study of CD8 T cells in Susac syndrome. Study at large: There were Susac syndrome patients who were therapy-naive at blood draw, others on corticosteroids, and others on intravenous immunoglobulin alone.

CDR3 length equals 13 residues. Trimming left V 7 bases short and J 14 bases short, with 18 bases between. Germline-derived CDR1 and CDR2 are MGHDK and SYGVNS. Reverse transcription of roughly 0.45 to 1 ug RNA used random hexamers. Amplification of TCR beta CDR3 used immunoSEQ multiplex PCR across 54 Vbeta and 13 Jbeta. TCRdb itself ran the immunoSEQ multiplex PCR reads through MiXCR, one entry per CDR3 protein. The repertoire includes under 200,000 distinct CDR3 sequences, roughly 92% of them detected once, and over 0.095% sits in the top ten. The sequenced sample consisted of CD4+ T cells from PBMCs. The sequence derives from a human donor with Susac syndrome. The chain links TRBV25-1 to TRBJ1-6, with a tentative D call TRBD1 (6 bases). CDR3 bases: TGTGCCAGCACCCGAGCGGGGGGCACGGCCCTCCACTTT. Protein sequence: CASTRAGGTALHF.